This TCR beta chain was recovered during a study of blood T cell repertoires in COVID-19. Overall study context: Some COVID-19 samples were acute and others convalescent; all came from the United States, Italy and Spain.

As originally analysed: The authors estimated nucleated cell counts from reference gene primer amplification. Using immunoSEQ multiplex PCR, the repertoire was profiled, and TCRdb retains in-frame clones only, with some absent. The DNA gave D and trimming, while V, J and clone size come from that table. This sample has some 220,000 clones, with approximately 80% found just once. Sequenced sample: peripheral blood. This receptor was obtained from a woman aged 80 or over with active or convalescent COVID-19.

Here the CDR3 DNA reads TGTGCCAGCAGCCGATCACTGACAACTAATGAAAAACTGTTTTTT. This gives the protein CASSRSLTTNEKLFF. The V gene is TRBV5-4, the J gene TRBJ1-4; D not resolved. The germline V gene encodes CDR1 SGHNT and CDR2 YYREEE (reference sequence). This CDR3 comprises 15 residues. The ends were cut back, 4 bases at V and 0 bases at J, with 10 bases in the middle.